This T cell receptor beta chain was captured by sequencing in a study of shared clonotypes between healthy human individuals. Findings and limits, study-wide: Enrolling few donors narrowed the genetic and exposure-history diversity that was represented. What naive subsets generally showed was a larger estimated richness than memory subsets showed.

Notes on this clone: Antigen specificity is unknown.

The method was immunoSEQ multiplex PCR; TCRdb's version includes in-frame clones alone and lacks a portion of them. The repertoire includes over a million clones, approximately 98% of them detected once, and 0.4% to 0.45% sits in the top ten. The junction had 9 bases not matched to a gene; V was cut back by 4 bases and J by 4 bases. The CDR3 is 16 residues long. Germline V gives CDR1 MDHEN, CDR2 SYDVKM. Sequenced material: naive CD4+ T cells sorted from blood. Subset reported: CD45RA+ positively selected. This sequence joins TRBV28 and TRBJ2-1, with 8 nucleotides matching TRBD2. The sequence came from a man under 40 in good health. CDR3 DNA sequence: TGTGCCAGCAGTTCGGGACTAGGGTTGGGGTACAATGAGCAGTTCTTC. This gives the protein CASSSGLGLGYNEQFF.